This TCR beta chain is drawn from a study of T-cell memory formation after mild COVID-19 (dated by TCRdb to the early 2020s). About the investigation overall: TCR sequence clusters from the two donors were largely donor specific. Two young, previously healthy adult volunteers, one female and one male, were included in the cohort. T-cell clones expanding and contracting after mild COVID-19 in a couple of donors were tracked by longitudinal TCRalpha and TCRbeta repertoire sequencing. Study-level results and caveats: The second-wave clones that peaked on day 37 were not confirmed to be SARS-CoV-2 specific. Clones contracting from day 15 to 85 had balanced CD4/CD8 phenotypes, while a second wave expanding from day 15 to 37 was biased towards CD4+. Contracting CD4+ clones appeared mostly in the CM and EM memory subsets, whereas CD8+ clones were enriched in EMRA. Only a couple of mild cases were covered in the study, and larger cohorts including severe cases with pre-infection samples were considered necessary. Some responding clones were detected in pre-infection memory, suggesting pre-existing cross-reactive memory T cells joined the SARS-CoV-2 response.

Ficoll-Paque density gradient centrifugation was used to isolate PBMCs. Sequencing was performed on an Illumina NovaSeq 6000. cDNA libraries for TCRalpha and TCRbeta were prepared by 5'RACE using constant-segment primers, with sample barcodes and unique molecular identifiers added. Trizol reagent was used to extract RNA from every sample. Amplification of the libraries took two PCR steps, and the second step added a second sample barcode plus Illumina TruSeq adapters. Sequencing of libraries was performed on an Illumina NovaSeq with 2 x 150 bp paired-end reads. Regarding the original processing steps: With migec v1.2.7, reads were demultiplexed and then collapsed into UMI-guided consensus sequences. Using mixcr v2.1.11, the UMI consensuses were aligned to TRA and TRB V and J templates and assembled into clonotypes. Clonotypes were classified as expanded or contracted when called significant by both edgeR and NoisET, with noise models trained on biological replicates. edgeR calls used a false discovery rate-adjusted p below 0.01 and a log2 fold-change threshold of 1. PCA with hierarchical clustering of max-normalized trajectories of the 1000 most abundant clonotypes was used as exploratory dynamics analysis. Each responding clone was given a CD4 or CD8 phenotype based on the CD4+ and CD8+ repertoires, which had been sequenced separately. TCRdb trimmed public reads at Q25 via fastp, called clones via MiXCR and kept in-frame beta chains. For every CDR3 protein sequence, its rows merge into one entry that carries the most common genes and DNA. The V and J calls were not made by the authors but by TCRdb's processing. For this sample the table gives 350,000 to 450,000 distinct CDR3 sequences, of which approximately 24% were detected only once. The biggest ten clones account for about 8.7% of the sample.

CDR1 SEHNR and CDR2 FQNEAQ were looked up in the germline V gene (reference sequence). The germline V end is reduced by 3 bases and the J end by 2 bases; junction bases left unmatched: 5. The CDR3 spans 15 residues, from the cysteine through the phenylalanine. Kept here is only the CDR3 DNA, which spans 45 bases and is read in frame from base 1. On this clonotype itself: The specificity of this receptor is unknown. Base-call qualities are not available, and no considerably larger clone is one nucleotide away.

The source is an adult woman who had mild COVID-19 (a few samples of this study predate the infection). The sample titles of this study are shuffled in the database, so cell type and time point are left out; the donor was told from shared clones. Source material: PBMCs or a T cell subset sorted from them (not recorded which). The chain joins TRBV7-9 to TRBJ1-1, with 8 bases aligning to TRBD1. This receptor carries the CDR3 CASSFPGQVNTEAFF. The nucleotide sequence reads TGTGCCAGCAGCTTCCCGGGACAGGTCAACACTGAAGCTTTCTTT.